One T cell receptor beta chain is described in this entry. The antigen is not known. The data were obtained in a study of cytomegalovirus exposure and HLA in healthy donors. Researchers ran the PCR with 60 Vbeta and 13 Jbeta primers. Sequencing used immunoSEQ multiplex PCR; TCRdb keeps in-frame clones, though not all of them. The sample includes approximately 110,000 clones, about 59% seen only once; the top ten take 3.5% to 4%. The study's findings and limits: Previously analyzed data showed that most TCR beta V segments were productive at a frequency of about 87% or about 30%. Reports described diagnosis of cytomegalovirus status by the classifier as highly specific and sensitive.

The junction had 9 bases not matched to a gene; V was cut back by 6 bases and J by 5 bases. This CDR3 region has 15 residues. CDR1 MDHEN and CDR2 SYDVKM come from the germline V gene. The chain recombines TRBV28 with TRBJ1-4, with TRBD1 identical over 7 bases. Source material: PBMCs. The TCR comes from a man aged 25-40 years in good health and CMV-seropositive. The CDR3 reads CASSLAGGSNEKLFF. Here the CDR3 DNA reads TGTGCCAGCAGCTTGGCAGGGGGGTCGAATGAAAAACTGTTTTTT.